This TCR beta chain was captured in a study of cytomegalovirus exposure and HLA in healthy donors. Concerning this clone itself: Its antigen is unknown.

The germline V gene has CDR1 SEHNR and CDR2 FQNEAQ (reference sequence). Trimming shortened V by 6 bases and J by 8 bases, and 8 bases separated the two germline ends. The CDR3 runs to 12 residues. General observations from the study: Common viral pathogens seemed to be connected with several of the most significant clusters, according to a later analysis.

The PCR had 60 Vbeta and 13 Jbeta primers. Using immunoSEQ multiplex PCR, the repertoire was profiled, and TCRdb retains in-frame clones only, with some absent. The sample holds approximately 190,000 clones, more than 75% seen once. The chain recombines TRBV7-9 with TRBJ1-6; D is unresolved. The receptor was isolated from a woman between 18 and 29 years old in good health and CMV-seronegative. Sequenced sample: PBMCs. CDR3 residues: CASSYIDSPLHF. CDR3 DNA: TGTGCCAGCAGTTACATCGATTCACCCCTCCACTTT.